One sample yielded the 20 T cell receptor beta chains listed below, sequenced in a study of cytomegalovirus exposure and HLA in healthy donors. The PCR used 60 Vbeta and 13 Jbeta primers. The table came from immunoSEQ multiplex PCR; TCRdb's copy has only in-frame clones and leaves some out. This table holds 140,000 to 150,000 clones. Specimen: PBMCs. The receptors were gathered from a male donor in good health and CMV-seronegative.

The chain employs TRBV6-5 and TRBJ1-5, with a possible D match to TRBD1 (6 bases). V was shortened by 7 bases and J by 0 bases, with 13 bases between the two germline ends. CDR3 length equals 15 residues. Germline V lookup: CDR1 MNHEY, CDR2 SVGAGI. CDR3 nucleotide sequence: TGTGCCAGCACCCGGACAGCCTATAGCAATCAGCCCCAGCATTTT. Translated, it gives CASTRTAYSNQPQHF.

The chain combines TRBV7-8 with TRBJ2-7, with 8 bases fitting TRBD1. The CDR3 sequence is 17 residues long. V was clipped by 0 bases and J by 1 base; unmatched bases: 8. Germline assignment: CDR1 SGHVS and CDR2 FQNEAQ. The CDR3 DNA follows: TGTGCCAGCAGCTTAGCAACAGGGGGATTTATTTCCTACGAGCAGTACTTC. This gives the protein CASSLATGGFISYEQYF.

This rearrangement joins TRBV13 to TRBJ2-7; D is possibly TRBD2 (6 bases). The V gene lost 5 bases and the J gene lost 0 bases, with 14 bases spanning the gap. The CDR3 spans 15 residues. Germline values: CDR1 PRHDT, CDR2 FYEKMQ (reference sequence). The chain's CDR3 is CASSARRDSSYEQYF. Written as DNA, the CDR3 is TGTGCCAGCAGCGCCCGGAGGGACTCCTCCTACGAGCAGTACTTC.

The genes are TRBV5-8 and TRBJ2-7; tentatively, D is TRBD1 (5 bases). The CDR3 runs 15 residues. The ends were cut back, 2 bases at V and 2 bases at J, with 14 bases in the middle. CDR1 and CDR2 from the germline V gene are SGHTS and YDEGEE. CDR3 sequence (DNA): TGTGCCAGCAGCTTAGGGGCAGCAAACGCCTACGAGCAGTACTTC. As protein: CASSLGAANAYEQYF.

V gene TRBV30 combines with J gene TRBJ1-4; D not certain. Trimming took 1 base from V and 7 from J, leaving 16 bases between them. The germline gives CDR1 GTSNPN, CDR2 SVGIG (reference sequence). This CDR3 has 15 amino acids. The CDR3 nucleotides read TGTGCCTGGAGTGAGGAGGCCACACAAGGTGAAAAACTGTTTTTT. Translated: CAWSEEATQGEKLFF.

This chain joins TRBV15 and TRBJ2-7; D may be TRBD2 (5 bases). Germline CDR1 is LNHNV and CDR2 is YYDKDF (reference sequence). The CDR3 consists of 14 residues. Trimming took off 0 bases at V and 2 bases at J, with 8 bases between the two ends. The CDR3 here is CATSRDLGAYEQYF. For the CDR3, the DNA is TGTGCCACCAGCAGAGATCTCGGGGCCTACGAGCAGTACTTC. The whole variable domain, filled in from reference TRBV15 and TRBJ2-7, reads DAMVIQNPRYQVTQFGKPVTLSCSQTLNHNVMYWYQQKSSQAPKLLFHYYDKDFNNEADTPDNFQSRRPNTSFCFLDIRSPGLGDTAMYLCATSRDLGAYEQYFGPGTRLTVT.

This rearrangement joins TRBV6-1 to TRBJ1-5; perhaps TRBD1 as D (6 bases). The CDR3 totals 13 residues. V was clipped by 10 bases and J by 3 bases, with 13 bases between them. Germline V CDR1 and CDR2: MNHNS, SASEGT. The CDR3 coding sequence is TGTGCCACAGTACAGGGTTTCAATCAGCCCCAGCATTTT. Protein product: CATVQGFNQPQHF.

Concerning this clone itself: Other DNA sequences from this sample encode an identical CDR3 as well. V and J are TRBV11-2 and TRBJ1-4, with a weak D call TRBD1 (5 bases). Germline V gene sequence: CDR1 SGHAT, CDR2 FQNNGV. V lost 5 bases and J 3 bases, leaving 10 bases between the germline ends. There are 14 residues in the CDR3. The CDR3 reads CASSLGGPNEKLFF. The CDR3 bases are TGTGCCAGCAGCCTCGGGGGACCTAATGAAAAACTGTTTTTT.

The gene calls are TRBV18 and TRBJ2-7, with D maybe TRBD1 (7 bases). Germline loops: CDR1 KGHSH, CDR2 LQKENI. The CDR3 contains 19 residues. Between the trimmed V and J ends, which lost 6 bases and 2 bases, there was a span of 29 bases. Here the CDR3 DNA reads TGTGCCAGCTCTACTAGCACCTCCCCTGGGGACAGCAAACCCTACGAGCAGTACTTC. It encodes CASSTSTSPGDSKPYEQYF.

The chain is built from TRBV4-2 and TRBJ1-6; weak D call: TRBD1 (5 bases). The CDR3 runs 15 residues. CDR1 is LGHNA and CDR2 is YNFKEQ in the germline V gene. Deletions cut 1 base from V and 10 bases from J, with 14 bases between. The CDR3 sequence is CASSQGQGRESPLHF. CDR3 nucleotides: TGTGCCAGCAGCCAAGGTCAGGGAAGAGAATCACCCCTCCACTTT.

The chain links TRBV19 to TRBJ1-1; 7 nucleotides align to TRBD1. There are 11 residues in the CDR3. V shed 5 bases and J 8 bases; nucleotides not matched to a gene: 2. Per germline, CDR1 LNHDA and CDR2 SQIVND (reference sequence). The DNA of the CDR3 is TGTGCCAGTAGTCGGACAGGAGAAGCTTTCTTT. Translated: CASSRTGEAFF.

J is TRBJ2-2 and V is TRBV6-5, with D perhaps TRBD2 (6 bases). Germline V gene data show CDR1 as MNHEY and CDR2 as SVGAGI. There are 15 residues in the CDR3. V was cut by 2 bases and J by 3 bases, with 10 bases left in between. The CDR3 DNA sequence: TGTGCCAGCAGTTACGCACTAGCCTACACCGGGGAGCTGTTTTTT. This gives the protein CASSYALAYTGELFF.

This chain uses TRBV19 with TRBJ1-5; possible D gene TRBD1, 6 bases. The CDR3 sequence is 14 residues long. The germline V gene encodes CDR1 LNHDA and CDR2 SQIVND (reference sequence). The ends were cut back, 9 bases at V and 3 bases at J, with 15 bases in the middle. CDR3 nucleotides: TGTGCCAGCGTTACAGGGTTGGCCAATCAGCCCCAGCATTTT. This sequence encodes CASVTGLANQPQHF.

The V gene is TRBV2, the J gene TRBJ2-1, with TRBD1 identical over 7 bases. This CDR3 region has 14 residues. CDR1 is SNHLY, CDR2 FYNNEI, per germline. V lost 9 bases to trimming and J lost 0 bases; unmatched junction nucleotides: 5. The CDR3 bases are TGTGCCAGTTTACAGGGGAGCTCCTACAATGAGCAGTTCTTC. Its protein is CASLQGSSYNEQFF.

The chain recombines TRBV30 with TRBJ2-1, with no clear D. The CDR3 has 14 amino acids. V was shortened by 0 bases and J by 3 bases, with 9 bases between the two germline ends. From germline, CDR1 is GTSNPN and CDR2 SVGIG (reference sequence). The CDR3 DNA is TGTGCCTGGAGTGTACTATTGAACTACAATGAGCAGTTCTTC. Protein sequence: CAWSVLLNYNEQFF.

This chain links TRBV20-1 with TRBJ2-1; D gene uncertain. Trimming cost V 6 bases and J 10 bases, with 13 bases left between them. Germline CDR1 DFQATT, CDR2 SNEGSKA (reference sequence). The CDR3 extends over 11 amino acids. CDR3 residues: CSANDKPEQFF. As DNA, the CDR3 is TGCAGTGCCAACGATAAGCCCGAGCAGTTCTTC.

V is TRBV27 and J is TRBJ2-2; D call uncertain. Per germline, CDR1 MNHEY and CDR2 SMNVEV (reference sequence). The germline V and J ends were trimmed by 7 bases and 0 bases, with 15 bases remaining between them. This CDR3 has 16 amino acids. The DNA for the CDR3 is TGTGCCAGCACGGCTCAGGTCCTCCCGAACACCGGGGAGCTGTTTTTT. This codes for CASTAQVLPNTGELFF.

J is TRBJ2-3 and V is TRBV19; TRBD1 might be the D (5 bases). The CDR3 is 13 residues long. Between the trimmed V and J ends, which lost 1 base and 5 bases, there was a span of 7 bases. CDR1 and CDR2 from the germline V gene are LNHDA and SQIVND (reference sequence). CDR3: CASSIGQGDTQYF. DNA of the CDR3: TGTGCCAGTAGTATAGGGCAGGGAGATACGCAGTATTTT.

V usage is TRBV9 and J usage is TRBJ2-2; 10 nucleotides line up with TRBD2. The J segment lost 1 base and the V segment lost 4 bases, leaving 4 bases of the junction unmatched. Germline values: CDR1 SGDLS, CDR2 YYNGEE. CDR3 length: 16 residues. The CDR3 is CASSSRLAGNTGELFF. CDR3 in DNA: TGTGCCAGCAGCTCCCGACTAGCGGGGAACACCGGGGAGCTGTTTTTT.

This chain joins TRBV7-2 and TRBJ1-4, with D hard to call. The CDR3 totals 14 residues. Germline V gene lookup returns CDR1 SGHTA and CDR2 FQGNSA. Trimming took off 3 bases at V and 6 bases at J, with 11 bases between the two ends. The CDR3 sequence: CASSFIGRHEKLFF. Written as DNA, the CDR3 is TGTGCCAGCAGCTTCATCGGGAGGCATGAAAAACTGTTTTTT.